The TCR beta chain under discussion was sequenced for a study of T-cell reconstitution after alpha-beta-depleted transplantation in children. CDR3 size: 14 residues. V lost 3 bases and J 2 bases, leaving 10 bases between the germline ends. During its preparation, the TCRbeta library received unique molecular identifiers. TCRdb ran MiXCR on the PCR reads and lists one entry per CDR3 protein. The sample records about 980,000 distinct CDR3 sequences, roughly 29% being singletons. The receptor was isolated from a boy in the first two years of life who had a stem cell transplant for SCID, so the T cells may come from the graft donor. The chain recombines TRBV12-3 or TRBV12-4 with TRBJ1-1, with no clear D. Sequencing was performed on PBMCs, mostly from graft donor cells, taken 360 days after TCRalphabeta/CD19-depleted stem cell transplant. The CDR3 DNA sequence: TGTGCCAGCAGTTTCCGAGCGATAAACACTGAAGCTTTCTTT. Its protein is CASSFRAINTEAFF.